The T cell receptor beta chain described here comes from a study of blood T cell repertoires in COVID-19. About the study: Spain, Italy and the United States supplied samples that represented acute and convalescent COVID-19. In each case, the material was cDNA or gDNA derived from T cells, B-cell-depleted T cells, or PBMCs.

In the original workflow: The assay estimated nucleated cells by amplifying reference gene primers. Repertoires were generated with immunoSEQ multiplex PCR, while TCRdb's copy carries only in-frame clones and drops some. Clone size and the V and J calls come from that table; the DNA yielded D and trimming. This table has approximately 130,000 clones, around three quarters appearing once. Germline V gene data show CDR1 as MNHEY and CDR2 as SVGAGI. The CDR3 runs to 16 residues. Losses at the gene ends were 2 bases for V and 5 bases for J; bases not matched to a gene: 6. This clone occurred a few times. J is TRBJ2-1 and V is TRBV6-5; 10 positions agree with TRBD1. The sample consisted of peripheral blood. The receptor comes from a human donor in a cohort sampled during active COVID-19. CDR3 nucleotide sequence: TGTGCCAGCAGTTACCCGGGACAGGGGCTACACAATGAGCAGTTCTTC. It encodes CASSYPGQGLHNEQFF.